Listed below are T cell receptor beta chains from one sample, sequenced in a study of blood T cell repertoires in COVID-19. TCRdb's table, derived via immunoSEQ multiplex PCR, lists solely in-frame clones and lacks some. The table lists about 340,000 clones, around 83% of them singletons. The specimen was peripheral blood. The source is a man under 40 with active or convalescent COVID-19. Both conserved end residues are part of each CDR3. D genes are given only for firm matches. A clone size is listed for some rows: how often the clone was seen (once, few, many), or a class if it is expanded.

13	-	TRBV15	-	TRBJ2-7	CATNYGPGYEQYF	TGTGCCACCAATTACGGACCAGGGTACGAGCAGTACTTC
13	-	TRBV6-5	TRBD1	TRBJ1-5	CASRGTAYQPQHF	TGCGCCAGCAGAGGGACAGCTTATCAGCCCCAGCATTTT
12	-	TRBV7-2	-	TRBJ2-7	CASSQGDRPEYF	TGTGCCAGCAGCCAGGGTGACAGGCCGGAGTACTTC
12	-	TRBV5-1	-	TRBJ1-2	CASSLDREGYTF	TGCGCCAGCAGCTTGGACAGGGAAGGCTACACCTTC
11	-	TRBV29-1	-	TRBJ1-2	CSVSGVRGYTF	TGCAGCGTTTCGGGGGTGAGGGGCTACACCTTC
15	-	TRBV19	TRBD2	TRBJ2-2	CASNPAGAITGELFF	TGTGCCAGTAACCCAGCGGGGGCCATAACCGGGGAGCTGTTTTTT
15	once	TRBV25-1	TRBD1	TRBJ1-2	CASSANGDSPYGYTF	TGTGCCAGCAGTGCCAATGGGGACAGCCCCTATGGCTACACCTTC
14	few	TRBV2	TRBD1	TRBJ2-2	CASSPDRGPGELFF	TGTGCCAGCAGCCCGGACAGGGGGCCCGGGGAGCTGTTTTTT
14	-	TRBV6-1	-	TRBJ2-7	CASSETGHFYEQYF	TGTGCCAGCAGTGAAACGGGACACTTCTACGAGCAGTACTTC
18	-	TRBV21-1	-	TRBJ1-1	CASSRRKSETEMNTEAFF	TGTGCCAGCAGCAGACGAAAAAGCGAGACAGAAATGAACACTGAAGCTTTCTTT
13	-	TRBV29-1	-	TRBJ2-7	CSVGRDNSYEQYF	TGCAGCGTTGGTCGGGACAATTCCTACGAGCAGTACTTC
15	few	TRBV30	-	TRBJ2-1	CAWTLTGSSYNEQFF	TGTGCCTGGACCCTAACGGGAAGCTCCTACAATGAGCAGTTCTTC
16	-	TRBV5-5	-	TRBJ1-1	CASSSLREAGYTEAFF	TGTGCCAGCAGCTCCCTAAGGGAAGCGGGGTACACTGAAGCTTTCTTT
15	-	TRBV27	-	TRBJ2-7	CASSLRGDSYYEQYF	TGTGCCAGCAGTTTAAGGGGGGACAGCTACTACGAGCAGTACTTC
15	-	TRBV7-2	-	TRBJ1-5	CASSFTGTNNQPQHF	TGTGCCAGCAGCTTCACAGGGACTAATAATCAGCCCCAGCATTTT
15	once	TRBV24-1	TRBD1	TRBJ2-7	CATSDPQGDPYEQYF	TGTGCCACCAGTGATCCCCAGGGGGACCCCTACGAGCAGTACTTC
15	-	TRBV10-3	TRBD1	TRBJ1-2	CAISDGTGGVYGYTF	TGTGCCATCAGTGACGGGACAGGGGGCGTCTATGGCTACACCTTC
16	-	TRBV11-2	TRBD1	TRBJ1-4	CASSFLQGATNEKLFF	TGTGCCAGCAGCTTCCTCCAGGGGGCAACTAATGAAAAACTGTTTTTT
13	-	TRBV2	TRBD1	TRBJ1-2	CASSVSDRAGYTF	TGTGCCAGCAGCGTTTCGGACAGGGCTGGCTACACCTTC
15	once	TRBV2	TRBD1	TRBJ1-5	CASTKTGGTSTAQHF	TGTGCCAGCACAAAGACAGGGGGCACGTCCACGGCCCAGCATTTT
13	-	TRBV7-9	TRBD2	TRBJ2-5	CASSFRTSETQYF	TGTGCCAGCAGCTTCCGGACTAGCGAGACCCAGTACTTC
14	-	TRBV10-3	-	TRBJ1-6	CAISRNRDNSPLHF	TGTGCCATCAGTAGGAACAGGGATAATTCACCCCTCCACTTT
16	-	TRBV9	-	TRBJ2-3	CASSPLGGGAADTQYF	TGTGCCAGCAGCCCTCTAGGGGGGGGCGCGGCAGATACGCAGTATTTT
11	few	TRBV30	-	TRBJ2-7	CACYWRGEQYF	TGTGCCTGCTACTGGAGAGGCGAGCAGTACTTC
13	few	TRBV4-2	-	TRBJ2-7	CASSQTGNNEQYF	TGTGCCAGCAGCCAAACCGGGAACAACGAGCAGTACTTC
14	-	TRBV10-3	-	TRBJ2-3	CAISSGREMDTQYF	TGTGCCATCAGTAGTGGCAGGGAAATGGATACGCAGTATTTT
14	-	TRBV11-2	-	TRBJ1-6	CASSFREKNSPLHF	TGTGCCAGCAGCTTCCGGGAAAAGAATTCACCCCTCCACTTT
13	-	TRBV29-1	TRBD2	TRBJ2-1	CSVAGLAANEQFF	TGCAGCGTTGCTGGACTAGCGGCCAATGAGCAGTTCTTC
12	once	TRBV29-1	TRBD1	TRBJ2-2	CSVGDRTGELFF	TGCAGCGTGGGGGACAGGACCGGGGAGCTGTTTTTT
19	-	TRBV27	TRBD1	TRBJ1-2	CASSLIFPTPGQGVDGYTF	TGTGCCAGCAGTTTGATCTTTCCTACACCGGGACAGGGAGTGGATGGCTACACCTTC
16	once	TRBV11-3	TRBD2	TRBJ2-2	CASSLASGGNTGELFF	TGTGCCAGCAGCTTGGCTAGCGGGGGGAACACCGGGGAGCTGTTTTTT
15	few	TRBV5-1	-	TRBJ1-3	CASGQGPSSGNTIYF	TGCGCCAGCGGTCAGGGCCCTAGCTCTGGAAACACCATATATTTT
14	-	TRBV11-3	-	TRBJ2-7	CASSFGASSYEQYF	TGTGCCAGCAGCTTTGGGGCAAGCTCCTACGAGCAGTACTTC
15	-	TRBV4-1	TRBD1	TRBJ1-1	CASSERQGRNTEAFF	TGCGCCAGCAGCGAACGACAGGGACGGAACACTGAAGCTTTCTTT
14	-	TRBV28	-	TRBJ1-1	CASSLRGSNTEAFF	TGTGCCAGCAGTTTGAGGGGGTCGAACACTGAAGCTTTCTTT
16	-	TRBV28	-	TRBJ2-3	CASSPAGASSTDTQYF	TGTGCCAGCAGTCCCGCTGGGGCTTCTAGCACAGATACGCAGTATTTT
15	-	TRBV10-2	TRBD1	TRBJ2-2	CASSSQGAATGELFF	TGCGCCAGCAGCTCACAGGGGGCCGCGACCGGGGAGCTGTTTTTT
17	-	TRBV6-6	-	TRBJ2-3	CASSPRRRVGGTDTQYF	TGTGCCAGCAGTCCCCGGAGGAGGGTCGGGGGCACAGATACGCAGTATTTT
16	few	TRBV9	-	TRBJ2-1	CASSPYSGDTINEQFF	TGTGCCAGCAGTCCCTATTCGGGAGATACAATAAATGAGCAGTTCTTC
13	few	TRBV6-2/TRBV6-3	-	TRBJ2-7	CASSHRGDYEQYF	TGTGCCAGCAGTCACCGCGGCGACTACGAGCAGTACTTC
11	-	TRBV11-2	-	TRBJ2-7	CASSSSYEQYF	TGTGCCAGCAGCTCTTCCTACGAGCAGTACTTC
15	-	TRBV28	-	TRBJ1-3	CASRGNRDSGNTIYF	TGTGCCAGCAGGGGAAACAGGGACTCTGGAAACACCATATATTTT
13	-	TRBV30	TRBD1	TRBJ1-1	CAWEGEQGNEAFF	TGTGCCTGGGAAGGGGAACAGGGGAATGAAGCTTTCTTT
16	-	TRBV2	-	TRBJ1-6	CASSEAVTVPNSPLHF	TGTGCCAGCAGTGAAGCCGTGACAGTCCCGAATTCACCCCTCCACTTT
16	-	TRBV7-9	-	TRBJ2-2	CASSLAAPSSRRELFF	TGTGCCAGCAGCTTAGCTGCGCCTAGCAGTCGTCGGGAGCTGTTTTTT
16	-	TRBV30	-	TRBJ1-6	CAWSVGAMRGGSPLHF	TGTGCCTGGAGTGTAGGCGCTATGCGGGGAGGATCACCCCTCCACTTT
15	-	TRBV7-3	TRBD2	TRBJ2-1	CASSLSGGRGDEQFF	TGTGCCAGCAGCTTAAGCGGGGGGCGCGGGGATGAGCAGTTCTTC
14	-	TRBV6-2/TRBV6-3	-	TRBJ1-1	CASSYPQVPTEAFF	TGTGCCAGCAGTTATCCACAGGTGCCCACTGAAGCTTTCTTT
16	once	TRBV7-2	TRBD2	TRBJ2-3	CASSLVAGGPVDTQYF	TGTGCCAGCAGCTTGGTGGCGGGAGGGCCGGTGGATACGCAGTATTTT
16	-	TRBV7-8	TRBD2	TRBJ2-2	CASSLPGTSGTGELFF	TGTGCCAGCAGCCTTCCCGGGACTAGCGGTACCGGGGAGCTGTTTTTT
17	-	TRBV7-2	TRBD2	TRBJ2-3	CASSFLLAGGRADTQYF	TGTGCCAGCAGCTTCCTACTAGCGGGAGGAAGGGCAGATACGCAGTATTTT
13	-	TRBV10-3	-	TRBJ2-1	CAAGSGVVSEQFF	TGTGCCGCCGGGTCGGGGGTTGTTAGTGAGCAGTTCTTC
15	-	TRBV7-2	TRBD2	TRBJ2-1	CASTVWTSRYNEQFF	TGTGCCAGCACCGTCTGGACTAGTAGATACAATGAGCAGTTCTTC
14	once	TRBV6-2/TRBV6-3	TRBD2	TRBJ2-7	CASSPRTSGYEQYF	TGTGCCAGCAGTCCACGTACTAGCGGCTACGAGCAGTACTTC
13	-	TRBV27	-	TRBJ2-7	CASSFTGPYEQYF	TGTGCCAGCAGTTTCACGGGTCCCTACGAGCAGTACTTC
17	once	TRBV4-3	TRBD2	TRBJ2-2	CASSRGTSGLLSGELFF	TGCGCCAGCAGCCGAGGGACTAGCGGACTTCTCTCCGGGGAGCTGTTTTTT
14	-	TRBV30	TRBD1	TRBJ1-4	CAWLYRGRFEKLFF	TGTGCCTGGCTCTACAGGGGGCGCTTTGAAAAACTGTTTTTT